Following are 14 T cell receptor beta chains from one sample sequenced in a study of T cell changes during pregnancy in multiple sclerosis. Some clones are missing from TCRdb's copy, which holds only in-frame ones; the method was immunoSEQ multiplex PCR. This sample has over 25,000 clones, with around 89% found just once. The sample was CD8+ T cells from peripheral blood mononuclear cells, taken after pregnancy. The receptor set was obtained from a female donor with multiple sclerosis, enrolled in a pregnancy study.

This clone has just one count. This chain connects TRBV30 to TRBJ2-5; 9 bases agree with TRBD2. Trimming at V came to 0 bases and at J to 5 bases, leaving 4 bases not matched to a gene. Germline V gives CDR1 GTSNPN, CDR2 SVGIG (reference sequence). The CDR3 is 14 amino acids. Here the CDR3 reads CAWSVSGRLETQYF. CDR3 sequence (DNA): TGTGCCTGGAGTGTAAGCGGGAGGCTGGAGACCCAGTACTTC.

This chain connects TRBV6-5 to TRBJ1-4; 9 positions match TRBD1. V lost 1 base and J lost 6; bases outside the gene matches: 6. There are 16 residues in the CDR3. Germline CDR1 is MNHEY and CDR2 is SVGAGI. The CDR3 coding sequence is TGTGCCAGCAGTTACTTGAGGGGACAGGGCGATGAAAAACTGTTTTTT. It yields the protein CASSYLRGQGDEKLFF.

This chain connects TRBV25-1 to TRBJ2-6; D not resolved. Trimming took 1 base from V and 1 from J, leaving 8 bases between them. This CDR3 comprises 16 residues. Germline V CDR1 and CDR2: MGHDK, SYGVNS. This CDR3 reads CASSESAMSGANVLTF. CDR3 DNA sequence: TGTGCCAGCAGTGAATCCGCGATGTCTGGGGCCAACGTCCTGACTTTC.

This rearrangement joins TRBV30 to TRBJ2-7; 12 nucleotides match TRBD2. The CDR3 covers 14 residues. Germline V gene sequence: CDR1 GTSNPN, CDR2 SVGIG (reference sequence). V shed 1 base and J 3 bases; nucleotides not matched to a gene: 1. In nucleotides, the CDR3 is TGTGCCTGGAGTGGACTAGCGGGAGACTACGAGCAGTACTTC. The encoded protein is CAWSGLAGDYEQYF.

By frequency in the sample, this clone is medium-sized. The genes are TRBV9 and TRBJ1-2; weak D call: TRBD1 (5 bases). This CDR3 is built from 15 residues. From germline, CDR1 is SGDLS and CDR2 YYNGEE. V lost 0 bases and J lost 3, with 12 bases in between. The CDR3 protein is CASSVVPGPDYGYTF. The CDR3 region has the DNA TGTGCCAGCAGCGTAGTACCAGGGCCGGACTATGGCTACACCTTC.

The chain has TRBV5-6 and TRBJ2-7; weak D call: TRBD2 (6 bases). The ends were cut back, 4 bases at V and 2 bases at J, with 13 bases in the middle. Germline V gene data show CDR1 as SGHDT and CDR2 as YYEEEE. The CDR3 runs to 14 residues. CDR3 in DNA: TGTGCCAGCAGCCCGGGACTCGGCACCTACGAGCAGTACTTC. This gives the protein CASSPGLGTYEQYF. The full variable domain, its missing parts supplied by reference TRBV5-6 and TRBJ2-7, is DAGVTQSPTHLIKTRGQQVTLRCSPKSGHDTVSWYQQALGQGPQFIFQYYEEEERQRGNFPDRFSGHQFPNYSSELNVNALLLGDSALYLCASSPGLGTYEQYFGPGTRLTVT.

The chain has TRBV7-9 and TRBJ2-7; 8 bases line up with TRBD1. CDR3 size: 15 residues. Trimming took 4 bases from V and 2 from J; bases not matched to a gene: 7. CDR1 and CDR2 from the germline V gene are SEHNR and FQNEAQ (reference sequence). The CDR3 coding sequence is TGTGCCAGCAGCTCCGCTGCGGGACAGGCCTACGAGCAGTACTTC. Its protein product is CASSSAAGQAYEQYF.

This chain uses TRBV7-9 with TRBJ2-5; 7 bases are a match to TRBD2. Germline lookup yields CDR1 SEHNR and CDR2 FQNEAQ (reference sequence). Trimming cost V 3 bases and J 7 bases; bases outside gene matches: 11. The CDR3 sequence is 15 residues long. CDR3 sequence: CASSFFGGGPATQYF. CDR3 nucleotide sequence: TGTGCCAGCAGCTTTTTCGGGGGAGGGCCTGCGACCCAGTACTTC.

The chain combines TRBV28 with TRBJ1-2, with 7 bases matching TRBD1. There are 13 residues in the CDR3. Germline V gene data show CDR1 as MDHEN and CDR2 as SYDVKM. Unmatched junction bases numbered 2, after V lost 2 bases and J lost 5 bases. CDR3 bases: TGTGCCAGCAGTTTACGGGACAGATATGGCTACACCTTC. Amino acids: CASSLRDRYGYTF.

The V and J genes are TRBV7-9 and TRBJ2-1; 10 bases align to TRBD2. Germline V gene data show CDR1 as SEHNR and CDR2 as FQNEAQ (reference sequence). This CDR3 comprises 15 residues. V lost 4 bases, J lost 6 bases, and 6 bases stayed unmatched. This CDR3 reads CASSSLAGAGNEQFF. Here the CDR3 DNA reads TGTGCCAGCAGCTCCCTAGCGGGAGCCGGCAATGAGCAGTTCTTC.

This chain connects TRBV19 to TRBJ1-1; D remains unclear. With 9 bases removed from V and 6 bases from J, the gap between germline ends came to 11 bases. This CDR3 region has 11 residues. Germline values: CDR1 LNHDA, CDR2 SQIVND (reference sequence). The CDR3 DNA is TGTGCCAGCCACGGGGAACCTGAAGCTTTCTTT. This encodes CASHGEPEAFF.

This clone has only a few counts. The V call is TRBV2, the J call TRBJ1-1; TRBD1 is a possible D gene (6 bases). From germline, CDR1 is SNHLY and CDR2 FYNNEI. The CDR3 totals 11 residues. The V end was cut by 7 bases, the J end by 14 bases, with 17 bases between. CDR3 sequence: CASMKRTAPFF. The CDR3 region has the DNA TGTGCCAGCATGAAGAGGACAGCCCCCTTCTTT.

This rearrangement joins TRBV4-1 to TRBJ2-6; 7 nucleotides align to TRBD2. V trimming: 0 bases; J trimming: 1 base; junction bases outside the gene matches: 6. The germline V gene has CDR1 MGHRA and CDR2 YSYEKL. This CDR3 has 18 amino acids. CDR3 coding DNA: TGCGCCAGCAGCCAAGACTCCCGCGGGGGATCTGGGGCCAACGTCCTGACTTTC. The encoded protein is CASSQDSRGGSGANVLTF.

This chain connects TRBV27 to TRBJ2-1; 9 positions match TRBD2. The CDR3 runs 15 residues. Germline CDR1 reads MNHEY; CDR2 reads SMNVEV (reference sequence). Trimming cost V 3 bases and J 1 base; bases outside gene matches: 1. CDR3 coding DNA: TGTGCCAGCAGTTTGCTAGCGGGATCCTACAATGAGCAGTTCTTC. Its protein product is CASSLLAGSYNEQFF.